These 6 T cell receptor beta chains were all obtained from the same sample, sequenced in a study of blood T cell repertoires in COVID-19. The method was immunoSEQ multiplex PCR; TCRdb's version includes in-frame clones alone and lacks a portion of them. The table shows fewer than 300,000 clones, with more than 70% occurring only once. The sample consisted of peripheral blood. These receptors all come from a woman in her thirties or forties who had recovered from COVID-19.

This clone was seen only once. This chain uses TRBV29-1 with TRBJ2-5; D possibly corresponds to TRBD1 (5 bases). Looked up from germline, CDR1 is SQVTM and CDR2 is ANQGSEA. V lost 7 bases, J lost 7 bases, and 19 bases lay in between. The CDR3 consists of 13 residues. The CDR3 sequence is CSASVGPKGTQYF. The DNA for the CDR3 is TGCAGCGCCTCAGTGGGGCCCAAGGGGACCCAGTACTTC.

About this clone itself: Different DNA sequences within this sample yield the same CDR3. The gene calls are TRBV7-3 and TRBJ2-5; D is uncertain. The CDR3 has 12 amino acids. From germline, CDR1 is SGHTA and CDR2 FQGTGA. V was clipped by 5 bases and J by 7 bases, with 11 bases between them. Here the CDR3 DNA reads TGTGCCAGCAGCCCCCCGGGTGGGACCCAGTACTTC. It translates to CASSPPGGTQYF.

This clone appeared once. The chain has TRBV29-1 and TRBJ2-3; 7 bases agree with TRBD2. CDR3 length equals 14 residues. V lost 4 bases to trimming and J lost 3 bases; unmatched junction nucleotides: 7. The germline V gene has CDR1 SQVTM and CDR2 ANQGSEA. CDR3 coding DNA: TGCAGCGTTGGGGCGGGAGTGTCTACAGATACGCAGTATTTT. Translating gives CSVGAGVSTDTQYF.

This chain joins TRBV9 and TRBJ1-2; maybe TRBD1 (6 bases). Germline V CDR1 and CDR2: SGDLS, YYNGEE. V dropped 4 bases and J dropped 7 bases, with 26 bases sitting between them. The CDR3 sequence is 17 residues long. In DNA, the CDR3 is TGTGCCAGCAGCCCTACCCGGGACACACCGACGAGGGCTGGCTACACCTTC. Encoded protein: CASSPTRDTPTRAGYTF. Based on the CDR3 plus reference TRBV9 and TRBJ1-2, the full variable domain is DSGVTQTPKHLITATGQRVTLRCSPRSGDLSVYWYQQSLDQGLQFLIQYYNGEERAKGNILERFSAQQFPDLHSELNLSSLELGDSALYFCASSPTRDTPTRAGYTFGSGTRLTVV.

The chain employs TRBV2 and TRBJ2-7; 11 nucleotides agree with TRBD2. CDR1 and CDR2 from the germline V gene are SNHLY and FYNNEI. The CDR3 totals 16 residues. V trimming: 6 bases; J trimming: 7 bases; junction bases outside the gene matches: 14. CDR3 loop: CASSRASGRPVGEQYV. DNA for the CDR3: TGTGCCAGCAGCAGGGCTAGCGGGAGGCCCGTGGGGGAGCAGTACGTC.

This CDR3 reads CASSLAAASRDRGRAFDEQYF. CDR3 nucleotides: TGTGCCAGCAGCTTAGCCGCGGCATCCCGGGACAGGGGTCGGGCTTTTGACGAGCAGTACTTC. The rearrangement uses TRBV7-6 and TRBJ2-7, with 10 positions matching TRBD1. CDR1 is SGHVS, CDR2 FNYEAQ, per germline. V gave up 0 bases and J gave up 5 bases; unmatched junction bases: 22. The CDR3 totals 21 residues.